A selection of T cell receptor beta chains follows, all from one sample in a study of OX40 agonist ivuxolimab in advanced cancers. Assay used: immunoSEQ multiplex PCR; TCRdb lists only in-frame clones, some missing. The sample consists of 10,000 to 15,000 clones, roughly 72% of them appearing once. This specimen consisted of CD4+ or CD8+ T cells sorted from blood, obtained in a trial of the OX40 agonist ivuxolimab. All receptors derive from an adult with an advanced solid tumor such as melanoma, head and neck, liver or kidney cancer. The conserved cysteine and the conserved F or W are not part of the CDR3 here.

TRBJ2-1 | TRBV6-4 | ASSYSGRAHGEQF
TRBJ2-1 | TRBV27 | ASSYSLSSYNEQF
TRBJ2-7 | TRBV28 | ASSPGGTGLLSYEQY
TRBJ2-5 | TRBV4-2 | ASSQRQGNQETQY
TRBJ2-7 | TRBV6-6 | ASSGLTYEQY
TRBJ2-7 | TRBV6-5 | ASEGQGGYEQY
TRBJ2-2 | TRBV28 | ASSLYYRELF
TRBJ2-5 | TRBV6-5 | ASSYRGPNGETQY
TRBJ1-1 | TRBV16 | ASSQTVPTGGNTEAF
TRBJ2-7 | TRBV4-2 | ASSPGGTAAYEQY
TRBJ1-2 | TRBV15 | ATSRDRQGYPYGYT
TRBJ2-3 | TRBV7-2 | ASSSFLGGRGDTQY
TRBJ2-1 | TRBV4-1 | ASSQETASNEQF
TRBJ2-7 | TRBV6-6 | ASSYSPGQGYEQY
TRBJ1-5 | TRBV27 | ASSFGGNQPQH
TRBJ2-7 | TRBV13 | ASTQGRGAYEQY
TRBJ1-2 | TRBV5-5 | ASSQDPGQGAWYGYT
TRBJ1-1 | TRBV28 | ASSLRGFHTEAF
TRBJ1-6 | TRBV4-3 | ASSQEGDRTVSSPLH
TRBJ2-4 | TRBV5-8 | ASSLSRRAKNIQY
TRBJ2-3 | TRBV5-1 | ASRGEGSDTQY
TRBJ2-7 | TRBV7-9 | ASSSTTGGAEQY
TRBJ2-2 | TRBV5-1 | ASSYPGSDTGELF
TRBJ1-4 | TRBV10-3 | AISESRGRVGIELF
TRBJ2-5 | TRBV28 | ASTRPGYETQY
TRBJ2-3 | TRBV4-2 | ASSTTVGSPADTQY
TRBJ1-1 | TRBV7-6 | ASSLEGQGTEAF
TRBJ2-7 | TRBV6-1 | ASRWEQGHEQY
TRBJ2-7 | TRBV28 | ASRLSGPQY
TRBJ2-1 | TRBV6-1 | ASSDEAGGPDEQF
TRBJ1-4 | TRBV2 | AIRGTESNEKLF
TRBJ2-1 | TRBV15 | ATSRQRGWGNEQF
TRBJ2-1 | TRBV19 | ASSIRGTYSYNEQF
TRBJ1-3 | TRBV6-6 | ASSLVGGTIY
TRBJ1-1 | TRBV9 | ASSVVQGANTEAF
TRBJ2-1 | TRBV9 | ASSRGGAVGNEQF
TRBJ2-3 | TRBV25-1 | ASALGTGGSDTQY
TRBJ2-5 | TRBV13 | ASSSSPGRQETQY
TRBJ2-1 | TRBV5-6 | ASNEGTSGAYNEQF
TRBJ1-6 | TRBV7-9 | ASSLGSGGNSPLH
TRBJ2-7 | TRBV5-4 | ASSSLAGGYEQY